What follows describes a single T cell receptor (beta chain). The germline CDR1 and CDR2 sequences are MGHRA and YSYEKL. This CDR3 is 14 amino acids long. J was trimmed by 3 bases and V by 4 bases; bases with no gene match: 5. Treatment of the sample: randomized to nivolumab then ipilimumab (arm A) or the reverse (arm B). None of the patients previously received DNA-damaging chemotherapy. The data stem from a study of sequential checkpoint blockade in melanoma. About the study: Both treatment sequences were followed by maintenance nivolumab.

TCRdb's table, derived via immunoSEQ multiplex PCR, lists solely in-frame clones and lacks some. The data show about 17,000 clones, approximately 80% seen once. The gene calls are TRBV4-1 and TRBJ1-1; 7 bases line up with TRBD1. The source is a human donor with melanoma. The sequencing used CD8+ T cells sorted from blood (inferred from file names), collected from a patient given nivolumab and ipilimumab in sequence. In DNA, the CDR3 is TGCGCCAGCAGCCCCCGGGACAGATACACTGAAGCTTTCTTT. Translated: CASSPRDRYTEAFF.